The clone carrying this T cell receptor beta chain qualifies as medium-sized (0.01 to 0.1%). What it binds is not known. This beta chain is off target for a library built for alpha chains, so its abundance means little. The CDR3 is 12 residues long. CDR1 is MGHRA and CDR2 is YSYEKL in the germline V gene. Trimming stripped 4 bases from V and 6 bases from J, with 10 bases between. These data belong to a study of spatial heterogeneity in lung cancer. Study-wide context: The correlation between TCR transcript counts in tumor regions and a T cell module score from matched bulk RNA-seq was strong. Study-level points and caveats: In tumors, expanded intratumoral alpha and beta TCR counts tracked mutation counts. Expanded TCRs that were ubiquitous or regional had counts tracking ubiquitous and regional nonsynonymous mutations, respectively.

A unique molecular identifier was carried by every single TCR cDNA molecule. TCRdb recomputed calls from the 5' RACE reads with MiXCR, one row per CDR3 protein. The data show 2,500 to 3,000 distinct CDR3 sequences, 6.4% seen once. The time point: sample taken at primary tumor resection. The authors sequenced whole RNA from tumor, nontumor lung or frozen PBMC without sorting. This chain links TRBV4-1 with TRBJ2-7; a weak D match, TRBD1 (5 bases). This receptor was identified in a male donor with early-stage non-small cell lung cancer. The sample in question was lung tumor tissue, obtained at surgery. The CDR3 is CASSPQGSEQYF. The CDR3 DNA follows: TGCGCCAGCAGCCCTCAGGGATCCGAGCAGTACTTC.